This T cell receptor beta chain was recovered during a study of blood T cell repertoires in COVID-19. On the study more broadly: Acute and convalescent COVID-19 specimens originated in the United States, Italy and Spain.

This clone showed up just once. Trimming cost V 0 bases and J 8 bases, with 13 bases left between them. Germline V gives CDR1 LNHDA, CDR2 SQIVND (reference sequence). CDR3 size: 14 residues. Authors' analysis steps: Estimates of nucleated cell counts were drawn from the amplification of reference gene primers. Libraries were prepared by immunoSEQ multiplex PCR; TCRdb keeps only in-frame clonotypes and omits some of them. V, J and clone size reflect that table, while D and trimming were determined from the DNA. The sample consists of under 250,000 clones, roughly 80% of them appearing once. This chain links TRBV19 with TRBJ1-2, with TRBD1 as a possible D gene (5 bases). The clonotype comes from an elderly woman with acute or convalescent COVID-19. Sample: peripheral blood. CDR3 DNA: TGTGCCAGTAGTATAGAAGGGACTCGAGGAGGCTACACCTTC. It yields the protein CASSIEGTRGGYTF.